This T cell receptor beta chain was obtained from a study of radiotherapy plus CTLA-4 blockade in lung cancer. The data were produced by immunoSEQ multiplex PCR, yet TCRdb's version contains in-frame clones alone and is incomplete. The table includes approximately 50,000 clones, approximately 82% detected once. Focal radiation and CTLA-4 blockade (ipilimumab) were tested in chemo-refractory metastatic non-small-cell lung cancer patients. Trimming at V came to 0 bases and at J to 13 bases, leaving 6 bases not matched to a gene. CDR3 length: 14 amino acids. Germline V gives CDR1 WSHSY, CDR2 SAAADI. This specimen was peripheral blood, taken from a patient treated with radiotherapy plus ipilimumab. The sequence derives from a human donor with non-small cell lung cancer whose response to radiotherapy plus ipilimumab could not be evaluated. This chain connects TRBV10-2 to TRBJ1-6; TRBD1 agrees at 7 bases. The CDR3 DNA reads TGCGCCAGCAGTGAGTCGACAGGGTTTTTGCCCCTCCACTTT. This codes for CASSESTGFLPLHF.